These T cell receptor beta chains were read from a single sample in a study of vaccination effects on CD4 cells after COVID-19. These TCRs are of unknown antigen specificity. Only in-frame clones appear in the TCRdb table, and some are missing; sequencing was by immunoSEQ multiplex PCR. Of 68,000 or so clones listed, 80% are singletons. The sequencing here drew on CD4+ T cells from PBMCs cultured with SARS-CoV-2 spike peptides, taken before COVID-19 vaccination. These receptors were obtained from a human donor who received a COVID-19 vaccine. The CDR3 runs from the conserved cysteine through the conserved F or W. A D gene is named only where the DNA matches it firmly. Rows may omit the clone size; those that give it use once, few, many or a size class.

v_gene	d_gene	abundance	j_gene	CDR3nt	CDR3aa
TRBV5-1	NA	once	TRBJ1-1	TGCGCCAGCAGCCCCAGGGGAGACACTGAAGCTTTCTTT	CASSPRGDTEAFF
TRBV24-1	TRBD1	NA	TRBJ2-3	TGTGCCACCAGTGACCCCCGGGACAGGGGGTTCGGGGATACGCAGTATTTT	CATSDPRDRGFGDTQYF
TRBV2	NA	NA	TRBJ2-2	TGTGCCAGCAGGGGGGGACAAGGAGGCCCCGGGGAGCTGTTTTTT	CASRGGQGGPGELFF
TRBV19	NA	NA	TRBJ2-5	TGTGCCAGTAGTCCGGCAGGGGCCCGACGGGAGACCCAGTACTTC	CASSPAGARRETQYF
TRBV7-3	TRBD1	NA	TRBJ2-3	TGTGCCAGCAGCCCAGGGACAGCAGCAGATACGCAGTATTTT	CASSPGTAADTQYF
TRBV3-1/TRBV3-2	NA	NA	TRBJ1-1	TGTGCCAGCAGCCAAGTCCCCAACACTGAAGCTTTCTTT	CASSQVPNTEAFF
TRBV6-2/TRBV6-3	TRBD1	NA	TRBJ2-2	TGTGCCAGCAGTTACACCGGGACAGGGACCCCCGGGGAGCTGTTTTTT	CASSYTGTGTPGELFF
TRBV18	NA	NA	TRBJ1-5	TGTGCCAGCTCACCCGCTTCCGGGGGGCAGCCCCAGCATTTT	CASSPASGGQPQHF
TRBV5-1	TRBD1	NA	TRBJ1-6	TGCGCCAGCAGCTTAGTAGACAGGGGGCACTCACCCCTCCACTTT	CASSLVDRGHSPLHF
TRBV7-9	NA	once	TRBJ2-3	TGTGCCAGCAGCTTAGCAGACAGTTTTGGCACAGATACGCAGTATTTT	CASSLADSFGTDTQYF
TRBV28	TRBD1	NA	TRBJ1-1	TGTGCCAGCAGTCCCCACAAGACAGGGGGAACTGAAGCTTTCTTT	CASSPHKTGGTEAFF
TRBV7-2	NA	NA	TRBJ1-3	TGTGCCAGCAGCTTAGTATACGGGTCTTCTGGAAACACCATATATTTT	CASSLVYGSSGNTIYF
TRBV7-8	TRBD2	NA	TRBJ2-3	TGTGCCAGCAGCTTAGTACTAGCGGGGGGGCAGGAGTATTTT	CASSLVLAGGQEYF
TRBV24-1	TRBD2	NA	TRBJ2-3	TGTGCCACCAGCACCCCGGGACTAGGGGTACAGGATACGCAGTATTTT	CATSTPGLGVQDTQYF
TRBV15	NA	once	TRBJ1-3	TGTGCCACCAGCAGAGTGGGGACGAGCTCTGGAAACACCATATATTTT	CATSRVGTSSGNTIYF
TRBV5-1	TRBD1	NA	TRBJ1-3	TGCGCCAGCAGCTTACAGGGGAAGGACGCTGGAAACACCATATATTTT	CASSLQGKDAGNTIYF
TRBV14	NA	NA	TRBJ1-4	TGTGCCAGCAGCCAAGACAGGGTTGGGCGTGAGCTCGGAACTAATGAAAAACTGTTTTTT	CASSQDRVGRELGTNEKLFF
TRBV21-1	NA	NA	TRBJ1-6	TGTGCCAGCAGCAAAAAAGGGGGGTGGGACAGCAATTCACCCCTCCACTTT	CASSKKGGWDSNSPLHF
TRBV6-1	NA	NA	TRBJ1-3	TGTGCCAGCAGTGAACAACCCGGAAACACCATATATTTT	CASSEQPGNTIYF
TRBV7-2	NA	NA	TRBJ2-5	TGTGCCAGCAGCTTAGTGGTCCCGGGGTTGAGGCAGACCCAGTACTTC	CASSLVVPGLRQTQYF
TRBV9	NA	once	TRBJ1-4	TGTGCCAGCAGCGTAGTGGCAGGGGCTGGTGAAAAACTGTTTTTT	CASSVVAGAGEKLFF
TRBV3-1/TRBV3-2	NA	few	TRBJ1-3	TGTGCCAGCAGCCAAGATCGGGCTGGCGGAAACACCATATATTTT	CASSQDRAGGNTIYF
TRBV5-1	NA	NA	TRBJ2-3	TGCGCCAGCAGCGGAACCGGGTCCCGAGAAGATACGCAGTATTTT	CASSGTGSREDTQYF
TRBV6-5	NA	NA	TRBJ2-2	TGTGCCAGCAGTCGCACAGCTTCCACCGGGGAGCTGTTTTTT	CASSRTASTGELFF
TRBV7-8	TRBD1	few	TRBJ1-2	TGTGCCAGCAGCACCAGACAGGGCGGCGGCTACACCTTC	CASSTRQGGGYTF
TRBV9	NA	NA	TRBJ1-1	TGTGCCAGCAGCGCACAGGGGAACACTGAAGCTTTCTTT	CASSAQGNTEAFF
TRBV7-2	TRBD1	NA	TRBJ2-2	TGTGCCAGCAGCTTGCTGACAGGGCGTGGGACCGGGGAGCTGTTTTTT	CASSLLTGRGTGELFF
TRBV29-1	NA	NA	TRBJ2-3	TGCAGCGTCGTCGGGGGTAGCACAGATACGCAGTATTTT	CSVVGGSTDTQYF
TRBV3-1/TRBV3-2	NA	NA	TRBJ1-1	TGTGCCACCTCGCTACAGGATGTGAACACTGAAGCTTTCTTT	CATSLQDVNTEAFF
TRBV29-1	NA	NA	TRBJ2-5	TGCAGCGTTGCCCTCGGGGCGCCGGAGACCCAGTACTTC	CSVALGAPETQYF
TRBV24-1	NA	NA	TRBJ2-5	TGTGCCACCAGTGATGCCGACAGGTACCAAGAGACCCAGTACTTC	CATSDADRYQETQYF
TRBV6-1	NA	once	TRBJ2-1	TGTGCCAGCAGTGAAGCCTGGTCTAGCAACAGGGCTGAGCAGTTCTTC	CASSEAWSSNRAEQFF
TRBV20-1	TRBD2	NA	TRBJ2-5	TGCAGTGCTAGTAATGCTGCTAGCGGGGGAGGAGAGACCCAGTACTTC	CSASNAASGGGETQYF
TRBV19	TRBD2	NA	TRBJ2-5	TGTGCCAGTAGTAGTCGGACTAGCGGGGACCAAGAGACCCAGTACTTC	CASSSRTSGDQETQYF
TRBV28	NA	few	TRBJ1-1	TGTGCCAGCAGAACAGGCACTGAAGCTTTCTTT	CASRTGTEAFF
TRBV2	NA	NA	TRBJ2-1	TGTGCCAGCAGTGAAGATCGCAATGAGCAGTTCTTC	CASSEDRNEQFF
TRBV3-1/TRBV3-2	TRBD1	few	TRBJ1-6	TGTGCCAGCAGCCAAGAAGCAGGGGGGTACTCACCCCTCCACTTT	CASSQEAGGYSPLHF
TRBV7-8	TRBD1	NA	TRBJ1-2	TGTGCCAGCAGCTTAGGGGGGACAGGGGGTTATGGCTACACCTTC	CASSLGGTGGYGYTF
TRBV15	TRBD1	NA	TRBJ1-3	TGTGCCACCAGCAGCAGTACGGGACAGGGCTCTGGAAACACCATATATTTT	CATSSSTGQGSGNTIYF
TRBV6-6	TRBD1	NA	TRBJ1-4	TGTGCCAGCAGTCCTCATGAGGGACAGGGGGATGAAAAACTGTTTTTT	CASSPHEGQGDEKLFF
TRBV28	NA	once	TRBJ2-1	TGTGCCAGCACCAACCCCCCCCCTGGGACTCCATACAATGAGCAGTTCTTC	CASTNPPPGTPYNEQFF
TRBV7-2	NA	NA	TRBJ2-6	TGTGCCAGCAGCTTAGGTGCGGTAGGGAAGATACACGGGGCCAACGTCCTGACTTTC	CASSLGAVGKIHGANVLTF